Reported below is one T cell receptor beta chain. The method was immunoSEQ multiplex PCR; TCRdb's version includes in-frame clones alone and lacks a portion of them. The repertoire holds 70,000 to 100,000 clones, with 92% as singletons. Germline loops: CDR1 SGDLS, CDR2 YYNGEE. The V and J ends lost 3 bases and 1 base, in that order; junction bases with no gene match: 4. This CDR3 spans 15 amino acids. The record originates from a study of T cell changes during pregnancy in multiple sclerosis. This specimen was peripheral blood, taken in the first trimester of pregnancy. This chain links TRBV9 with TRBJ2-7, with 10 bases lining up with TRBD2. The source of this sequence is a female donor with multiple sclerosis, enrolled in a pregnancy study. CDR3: CASSAGLAQSYEQYF. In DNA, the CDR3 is TGTGCCAGCAGCGCGGGACTAGCGCAATCCTACGAGCAGTACTTC.